This T cell receptor beta chain stems from a study of T cell changes during pregnancy in multiple sclerosis. V dropped 1 base and J dropped 14 bases, with 13 bases sitting between them. In germline, CDR1 is SGHRS, CDR2 YFSETQ. This CDR3 comprises 13 residues. Repertoires were generated with immunoSEQ multiplex PCR, while TCRdb's copy carries only in-frame clones and drops some. This table holds more than 35,000 clones, approximately 90% found once. This clone was observed a few times. This sequence originates from a female donor with multiple sclerosis, enrolled in a pregnancy study. The genes are TRBV5-1 and TRBJ1-6; D gene ambiguous. The starting material was CD4+ T cells from peripheral blood mononuclear cells, obtained in the first trimester of pregnancy. CDR3 in amino acids: CASSLFSEGALHF. The CDR3 DNA is TGCGCCAGCAGCTTGTTCTCGGAGGGAGCCCTCCACTTT.